The 18 T cell receptor beta chains in this list originate from one sample, sequenced in a study of cytomegalovirus exposure and HLA in healthy donors. The primer mix had 60 Vbeta and 13 Jbeta primers. Measured with immunoSEQ multiplex PCR; TCRdb has only the in-frame clones, and not every one. The sample lists 120,000 or so clones; roughly 82% were seen once. Material: PBMCs. The receptors stem from a man aged 18-30 years in good health and CMV-seropositive.

The chain combines TRBV6-1 with TRBJ2-7; 9 nucleotides align to TRBD1. The germline V gene has CDR1 MNHNS and CDR2 SASEGT. V gave up 2 bases and J gave up 4 bases; unmatched junction bases: 6. The CDR3 runs 15 residues. DNA of the CDR3: TGTGCCAGCAGTGAACCAAGCGGGACAGGGTACGAGCAGTACTTC. Its translation: CASSEPSGTGYEQYF.

The gene calls are TRBV11-2 and TRBJ1-1; D is undetermined. The V gene's germline CDR1 is SGHAT and CDR2 FQNNGV. Trimming took 5 bases from V and 1 from J, leaving 8 bases between them. The CDR3 covers 13 residues. CDR3 sequence reads: CASSRAPNTEAFF. DNA for the CDR3: TGTGCCAGCAGCCGAGCACCGAACACTGAAGCTTTCTTT.

This clone was seen a few times. This chain links TRBV19 with TRBJ2-7; D is possibly TRBD2 (5 bases). V was pared by 4 bases and J by 4 bases, with 11 bases between. The length of the CDR3 is 13 residues. CDR1 is LNHDA, CDR2 SQIVND, per germline (reference sequence). CDR3 bases: TGTGCCAGTAGTAAACTAGTCGGGTACGAGCAGTACTTC. Protein product: CASSKLVGYEQYF.

The sample holds one count of this clone. This chain uses TRBV11-2 with TRBJ1-1, with 7 bases lining up with TRBD1. The CDR3 extends over 19 amino acids. The germline V gene has CDR1 SGHAT and CDR2 FQNNGV. V was clipped by 4 bases and J by 3 bases; unmatched bases: 20. The CDR3 reads CASSSSSSSYRGADTEAFF. The CDR3 region has the DNA TGTGCCAGCAGCTCTAGCAGCTCATCCTACAGGGGCGCGGACACTGAAGCTTTCTTT.

A remark on this clone: One end of the junction does not line up with germline, which may come from a read error. The same CDR3 arises from other DNA sequences in this sample as well. V usage is TRBV4-2 and J usage is TRBJ1-5, with D perhaps TRBD1 (6 bases). The CDR3 loop spans 20 amino acids. Germline V CDR1 and CDR2: LGHNA, YNFKEQ. The CDR3 DNA sequence: TGTGCCAGCAGCCACCTCTCCCGGGGGGCCCCTGATTTGGGCAATCAGCCCCAACATTTT. Its translation is CASSHLSRGAPDLGNQPQHF.

This sequence joins TRBV2 and TRBJ1-3, with D possibly matching TRBD1 (6 bases). This CDR3 is built from 16 residues. The germline V and J ends were trimmed by 6 bases and 0 bases, with 15 bases remaining between them. Germline assignment: CDR1 SNHLY and CDR2 FYNNEI. The CDR3, as DNA: TGTGCCAGCAGGAGGACAGTAAGTCGCTCTGGAAACACCATATATTTT. Its translation is CASRRTVSRSGNTIYF.

Only one count was recorded for this clone. The chain recombines TRBV5-1 with TRBJ2-7; 7 bases are shared with TRBD1. The germline V gene encodes CDR1 SGHRS and CDR2 YFSETQ. V dropped 3 bases and J dropped 0; count of bases not matched to a gene: 3. The CDR3 is 14 residues long. DNA for the CDR3: TGCGCCAGCAGCTACGGACAGGCCTCCTACGAGCAGTACTTC. Protein sequence: CASSYGQASYEQYF.

The chain is built from TRBV25-1 and TRBJ1-1; 8 bases agree with TRBD1. Germline assignment: CDR1 MGHDK and CDR2 SYGVNS. The CDR3 runs to 15 residues. The trim removed 8 bases at V and 3 bases at J, leaving 11 bases unmatched. The CDR3 nucleotides read TGTGCCAGCTCCGAAGGGAACAGGGGGGACACTGAAGCTTTCTTT. It specifies CASSEGNRGDTEAFF.

The chain joins TRBV9 to TRBJ1-5, with unresolved D. V lost 4 bases, J lost 0 bases, and 5 bases lay in between. Germline assignment: CDR1 SGDLS and CDR2 YYNGEE. The CDR3 extends over 13 amino acids. CDR3 region: CASSTRSNQPQHF. The CDR3 DNA reads as TGTGCCAGCAGCACTCGTAGCAATCAGCCCCAGCATTTT.

The V and J genes are TRBV15 and TRBJ1-5, with a tentative D call TRBD1 (6 bases). Germline loops: CDR1 LNHNV, CDR2 YYDKDF (reference sequence). The CDR3 totals 17 residues. V lost 4 bases and J lost 7, with 23 bases in between. Here the CDR3 DNA reads TGTGCCACCAGCATGCCACTAGGGGGTTCAGATGGCCAGCCCCAGCATTTT. Its protein is CATSMPLGGSDGQPQHF.

The rearrangement joins TRBV9 to TRBJ2-7; tentatively, D is TRBD1 (5 bases). The CDR3 loop spans 17 amino acids. Trimming pared 0 bases from V and 2 bases from J, leaving 18 bases between. Germline assignment: CDR1 SGDLS and CDR2 YYNGEE. As DNA, the CDR3 is TGTGCCAGCAGCGTAGCTGTAGGGGCGAAATATACCTACGAGCAGTACTTC. Its translation: CASSVAVGAKYTYEQYF.

A few counts support this clone. The genes are TRBV19 and TRBJ2-7, with D perhaps matching TRBD2 (6 bases). The CDR3 is 15 amino acids. V lost 10 bases and J 0 bases, leaving 19 bases between the germline ends. Looked up from germline, CDR1 is LNHDA and CDR2 is SQIVND (reference sequence). CDR3 coding DNA: TGTGCCACCTCCAGAGTTAGCGGTGACTCCTACGAGCAGTACTTC. Residues: CATSRVSGDSYEQYF.

The V gene is TRBV27, the J gene TRBJ1-5; no clear D gene. With 6 bases removed from V and 7 bases from J, the gap between germline ends came to 13 bases. Germline V CDR1 and CDR2: MNHEY, SMNVEV (reference sequence). The length of the CDR3 is 13 residues. The CDR3 DNA follows: TGTGCCAGCAGCACCCAACCAGGCCAGCCCCAGCATTTT. Translated, it gives CASSTQPGQPQHF.

The chain uses TRBV27 and TRBJ1-2, with D unresolved. The CDR3 sequence is 14 residues long. Deletions cut 4 bases from V and 9 bases from J, with 18 bases between. Germline V gives CDR1 MNHEY, CDR2 SMNVEV (reference sequence). CDR3 region: CASSSPYRGSSYTF. CDR3 sequence (DNA): TGTGCCAGCAGTTCCCCTTATCGAGGTTCGAGCTACACCTTC.

Here the CDR3 DNA reads TGCGCCAGCAGCTTACAGGGAATGAACACTGAAGCTTTCTTT. Encoded protein: CASSLQGMNTEAFF. The gene calls are TRBV5-1 and TRBJ1-1; tentatively, D is TRBD1 (6 bases). V was cut by 2 bases and J by 0 bases, with 8 bases left in between. Germline V gene sequence: CDR1 SGHRS, CDR2 YFSETQ. This CDR3 comprises 14 residues.

This chain connects TRBV7-2 to TRBJ2-1, with TRBD2 identical over 10 bases. V was clipped by 4 bases and J by 7 bases; unmatched bases: 7. This CDR3 spans 15 amino acids. CDR1 and CDR2 (germline): SGHTA, FQGNSA. CDR3 coding DNA: TGTGCCAGCAGCTCTTCACTAGCGGGGAGGAATGAGCAGTTCTTC. Translating it yields CASSSSLAGRNEQFF.

For the CDR3, the DNA is TGTGCCAGTCGCGACAGCTCCTACGAGCAGTACTTC. Translated: CASRDSSYEQYF. The J gene is TRBJ2-7, the V gene TRBV27; possibly TRBD1 for D (5 bases). The V end was cut by 9 bases, the J end by 0 bases, with 9 bases between. The germline CDR1 and CDR2 sequences are MNHEY and SMNVEV (reference sequence). This CDR3 has 12 residues.

The chain couples TRBV25-1 to TRBJ2-3, with 7 bases matching TRBD1. V shed 4 bases, J shed 0 bases, and the junction held 7 bases outside the gene matches. The CDR3 is made up of 16 amino acids. CDR1 is MGHDK, CDR2 SYGVNS, per germline. For the CDR3, the DNA is TGTGCCAGCAGTGCACGACAGGGCTCTAGCACAGATACGCAGTATTTT. It codes for CASSARQGSSTDTQYF.